This entry lists 21 T cell receptor beta chains sequenced from one sample in a study of T cells in Graves' hyperthyroidism and ophthalmopathy. Researchers amplified the TCR beta CDR3 regions from RNA transcripts. The HTBI primer set was used in a first-round RT-PCR of the TCR CDR3. In TCRdb, the multiplex PCR reads were re-called with MiXCR into one record per CDR3 protein. The sample yields about 570,000 distinct CDR3 sequences, approximately 44% seen once. Sequenced: peripheral blood or thyroid tissue (not recorded which). The origin of the receptors is an adult woman with Graves' disease, either hyperthyroidism or ophthalmopathy (not recorded which).

Many counts were recorded for this clonotype. The rearrangement uses TRBV6-4 and TRBJ1-1; D is unresolved. CDR3 size: 18 residues. Trimming cost V 6 bases and J 0 bases, with 23 bases left between them. The germline V gene has CDR1 MRHNA and CDR2 SNTAGT. This CDR3 is CASSPTTDRPEMNTEAFF. The CDR3 coding sequence is TGTGCCAGCAGCCCTACTACTGACCGACCCGAAATGAACACTGAAGCTTTCTTT.

The V gene is TRBV20-1, the J gene TRBJ1-5, with 7 bases identical to TRBD1. The CDR3 extends over 15 amino acids. Germline CDR1 DFQATT, CDR2 SNEGSKA (reference sequence). V shed 2 bases and J 6 bases; nucleotides not matched to a gene: 10. The CDR3 loop is CSARFALDRRQPQHF. The CDR3 DNA is TGCAGTGCTAGATTTGCTTTGGACAGGCGTCAGCCCCAGCATTTT.

Ten or more counts support this clonotype. This chain connects TRBV7-9 to TRBJ1-6; D gene unclear. The CDR3 runs 14 residues. Trimming took 5 bases from V and 8 from J, leaving 13 bases between them. Germline CDR1 and CDR2: SEHNR and FQNEAQ (reference sequence). CDR3 DNA sequence: TGTGCCAGCAGCACCCGGGCCTGGCATTCACCCCTCCACTTT. Protein sequence: CASSTRAWHSPLHF.

CDR3 sequence (DNA): TGCGCCAGCAGCATACAGCAGTACCAAGAGACCCAGTACTTC. It translates to CASSIQQYQETQYF. The rearrangement uses TRBV5-1 and TRBJ2-5; D unresolved. The CDR3 sequence is 14 residues long. V shed 4 bases and J shed 0 bases, with 10 bases lying between them. Germline CDR1 is SGHRS and CDR2 is YFSETQ.

This chain uses TRBV7-2 with TRBJ1-6; D not certain. This CDR3 has 12 amino acids. From germline, CDR1 is SGHTA and CDR2 FQGNSA. The V end was cut by 5 bases, the J end by 10 bases, with 9 bases between. CDR3 amino acids: CASSQMVSPLHF. Written as DNA, the CDR3 is TGTGCCAGCAGCCAAATGGTCTCACCCCTCCACTTT.

The genes are TRBV5-1 and TRBJ1-1; perhaps TRBD1 as D (6 bases). The CDR3 spans 16 residues. The V gene lost 0 bases and the J gene lost 0 bases, with 12 bases spanning the gap. Germline V gene sequence: CDR1 SGHRS, CDR2 YFSETQ. For the CDR3, the DNA is TGCGCCAGCAGCTTGGCGTCTCAGGGGCTGAACACTGAAGCTTTCTTT. Amino acids: CASSLASQGLNTEAFF.

This clonotype was observed a few times. The chain recombines TRBV20-1 with TRBJ2-3, with D hard to call. The CDR3 extends over 14 amino acids. CDR1 DFQATT and CDR2 SNEGSKA come from the germline V gene (reference sequence). With 0 bases removed from V and 0 bases from J, the gap between germline ends came to 7 bases. The CDR3 DNA sequence: TGCAGTGCTAGAGATGTGGGAAGCACAGATACGCAGTATTTT. Protein product: CSARDVGSTDTQYF.

The chain recombines TRBV10-2 with TRBJ1-2; 10 bases agree with TRBD1. The V and J ends lost 7 bases and 7 bases, in that order; junction bases with no gene match: 6. Germline CDR1 reads WSHSY; CDR2 reads SAAADI. The CDR3 has 13 residues. CDR3 nucleotide sequence: TGCGCCAGCATGGGACAGGGGTTGGGTGGCTACACCTTC. It yields the protein CASMGQGLGGYTF.

The gene calls are TRBV25-1 and TRBJ1-1; maybe TRBD1 (5 bases). CDR3 length: 14 amino acids. The V end lost 4 bases, the J end lost 3 bases, and 12 bases lay between the germline ends. Germline lookup yields CDR1 MGHDK and CDR2 SYGVNS. The CDR3 DNA is TGTGCCAGCAGTGTACAGTGGGGGGACACTGAAGCTTTCTTT. Protein product: CASSVQWGDTEAFF.

J is TRBJ2-5 and V is TRBV10-3; 9 positions match TRBD2. Germline V CDR1 and CDR2: ENHRY, SYGVKD. With 6 bases clipped from V and 7 bases from J, the junction kept 6 bases outside the gene matches. This CDR3 comprises 13 residues. CDR3 nucleotides: TGTGCCATCAGGAAAGGCGGGAGGGGGACCCAGTACTTC. Its protein product is CAIRKGGRGTQYF.

This clonotype was observed once. The chain combines TRBV4-1 with TRBJ2-5; 8 nucleotides match TRBD1. This CDR3 comprises 14 residues. V lost 9 bases, J lost 5 bases, and 11 bases stayed unmatched. Looked up from germline, CDR1 is MGHRA and CDR2 is YSYEKL. Here the CDR3 DNA reads TGCGCCAGTACCGGACAGGGAGCGGCGGAGACCCAGTACTTC. It codes for CASTGQGAAETQYF.

The chain couples TRBV29-1 to TRBJ1-1, with TRBD1 as a possible D gene (5 bases). CDR1 and CDR2 (germline): SQVTM, ANQGSEA. The V and J ends lost 1 base and 5 bases respectively, with 11 bases between them. The CDR3 has 13 amino acids. CDR3 bases: TGCAGCGTTGAAGGCAGGGTAAGGACTGAAGCTTTCTTT. It specifies CSVEGRVRTEAFF.

As to this clonotype: It is likely a read error, because the conserved phenylalanine at the end of the CDR3 is missing. The DNA is left out, because the CDR3 cannot be placed on it with certainty; the CDR3 is given as TCRdb lists it. This rearrangement joins TRBV5-4 to TRBJ2-5; the table gives TRBD2 as D, unverified against the DNA. The CDR3 is 9 amino acids in total, end residues counted. Germline V lookup: CDR1 SGHNT, CDR2 YYREEE (reference sequence). CDR3 sequence reads: CASSFGPAG.

At least ten counts were recorded for this clonotype. The chain employs TRBV24-1 and TRBJ1-1; D is undetermined. CDR1 and CDR2 (germline): KGHDR, SFDVKD. V was shortened by 5 bases and J by 2 bases, with 8 bases between the two germline ends. CDR3 length equals 13 residues. The CDR3 coding sequence is TGTGCCACCAGTGGGTGGCCAAACACTGAAGCTTTCTTT. Encoded protein: CATSGWPNTEAFF.

The rearrangement uses TRBV18 and TRBJ2-2; 7 positions match TRBD2. The J segment lost 7 bases and the V segment lost 10 bases, leaving 18 bases of the junction unmatched. Germline CDR1 reads KGHSH; CDR2 reads LQKENI. This CDR3 comprises 16 residues. In DNA form, the CDR3 reads TGTGCCACCCCACGAGTTGGCGGGAGTTATGGCGGGGAGCTGTTTTTT. As protein: CATPRVGGSYGGELFF.

This clonotype was seen a handful of times. This chain links TRBV20-1 with TRBJ1-2, with D unresolved. This CDR3 is 13 amino acids long. V was pared by 6 bases and J by 8 bases, with 19 bases between. CDR1 DFQATT and CDR2 SNEGSKA come from the germline V gene (reference sequence). The DNA of the CDR3 is TGCAGTGCCATAGTAGACCGAGCAGGCGGCTACACCTTC. Translated, it gives CSAIVDRAGGYTF.

The chain uses TRBV5-6 and TRBJ1-2; D ambiguous. Germline V lookup: CDR1 SGHDT, CDR2 YYEEEE. CDR3 length equals 15 residues. The V end was cut by 0 bases, the J end by 3 bases, with 12 bases between. The CDR3 region has the DNA TGTGCCAGCAGCTTGGTTTTCAGGCAGCACTATGGCTACACCTTC. Residues: CASSLVFRQHYGYTF.

This clonotype appeared a few times. The chain is built from TRBV29-1 and TRBJ1-1; 7 bases line up with TRBD1. The germline V gene encodes CDR1 SQVTM and CDR2 ANQGSEA. The ends lost 7 bases at V and 2 bases at J; junction bases unmatched: 4. CDR3 length equals 12 residues. CDR3 bases: TGCAGCGGAGGGACAGCCAACACTGAAGCTTTCTTT. Encoded protein: CSGGTANTEAFF.

The V and J genes are TRBV29-1 and TRBJ2-7; 13 bases line up with TRBD2. V trimming: 3 bases; J trimming: 1 base; junction bases outside the gene matches: 3. From germline, CDR1 is SQVTM and CDR2 ANQGSEA. CDR3 length: 15 residues. For the CDR3, the DNA is TGCAGCGTTGAGGGGACTAGCGGGGCATCCTACGAGCAGTACTTC. As protein: CSVEGTSGASYEQYF.

This clonotype was found many times. The chain joins TRBV5-1 to TRBJ1-6; the match to TRBD1 covers 7 bases. The CDR3 is 14 amino acids. CDR1 SGHRS and CDR2 YFSETQ come from the germline V gene. The ends lost 0 bases at V and 9 bases at J; junction bases unmatched: 3. The CDR3 is CASSLVSGGSPLHF. CDR3 nucleotide sequence: TGCGCCAGCAGCTTGGTATCAGGGGGTTCACCCCTCCACTTT.

V usage is TRBV20-1 and J usage is TRBJ2-2; the D gene is possibly TRBD2 (6 bases). Trimming took 0 bases from V and 2 from J, leaving 19 bases between them. The CDR3 runs to 18 residues. Germline V gives CDR1 DFQATT, CDR2 SNEGSKA (reference sequence). CDR3 bases: TGCAGTGCTAGAGAACCGGGACTCCTTACGTACAACACCGGGGAGCTGTTTTTT. It codes for CSAREPGLLTYNTGELFF.